This passage covers 3 T cell receptor beta chains from one sample sequenced in a study of T-cell memory formation after mild COVID-19. TCRdb recomputed calls from the 5' RACE reads with MiXCR, one row per CDR3 protein. This sample has 280,000 or so distinct CDR3 sequences; 7.5% to 9.5% occur once, and the top ten carry 22%. Specimen: PBMCs or a T cell subset sorted from them (not recorded which). The receptors were gathered from a man aged 18-30 years who had mild COVID-19 (a few samples of this study predate the infection). Cell type and time point are not known.

The V gene is TRBV12-3 or TRBV12-4, the J gene TRBJ2-2; unclear D gene. The CDR3 contains 12 residues. V was cut by 2 bases and J by 7 bases, with 5 bases left in between. The CDR3, as DNA: TGTGCCAGCAGTTTACACGACGGGGAGCTGTTTTTT. Amino acid sequence: CASSLHDGELFF.

Only a few counts were recorded for this clonotype. The rearrangement uses TRBV29-1 and TRBJ1-1; 10 nucleotides agree with TRBD1. This CDR3 spans 14 amino acids. Trimming cost V 3 bases and J 10 bases; bases outside gene matches: 11. Per the germline V gene, CDR1 is SQVTM and CDR2 is ANQGSEA. CDR3 protein: CSVDQAGQGIIAFF. The DNA for the CDR3 is TGCAGCGTTGACCAGGCGGGACAGGGGATAATAGCTTTCTTT.

CDR3 in DNA: TGTGCCAGCAGCATATCTACAGGGGTGAGCACTGAAGCTTTCTTT. Translated, it gives CASSISTGVSTEAFF. The rearrangement links TRBV7-2 to TRBJ1-1, with 7 bases matching TRBD1. The CDR3 has 15 amino acids. V lost 5 bases, J lost 4 bases, and 10 bases stayed unmatched. Per the germline V gene, CDR1 is SGHTA and CDR2 is FQGNSA.